A single T cell receptor beta chain is shown here with its context. The sample belongs to a study of T cell responses to AZD1222 COVID-19 vaccine. The CDR3 totals 14 residues. V dropped 4 bases and J dropped 7 bases, with 13 bases sitting between them. From germline, CDR1 is KGHDR and CDR2 SFDVKD. Only in-frame clones appear in the TCRdb table, and some are missing; sequencing was by immunoSEQ multiplex PCR. The sample yields around 84,000 clones, roughly 86% seen once. This chain uses TRBV24-1 with TRBJ1-5; the D is unclear. Material: peripheral blood, obtained on day 0 of AZD1222 vaccination. The sequence was obtained from an adult in good health. CDR3 sequence (DNA): TGTGCCACCAGTGACCCGAGTTCGAGACAGCCCCAGCATTTT. Its translation is CATSDPSSRQPQHF.